A selection of T cell receptor beta chains follows, all from one sample in a study of vaccination effects on CD4 cells after COVID-19. Their target antigens are unknown. The data were produced by immunoSEQ multiplex PCR, yet TCRdb's version contains in-frame clones alone and is incomplete. This sample has 20,000 to 25,000 clones, with around three quarters found just once. Material: CD4+ T cells from PBMCs cultured with HCoV-NL63 spike peptides, obtained before COVID-19 vaccination. The receptors shown here come from a human donor who received a COVID-19 vaccine. CDR3s include the opening cysteine and the closing phenylalanine or tryptophan. Fields, in order: J gene, D gene, clone size, V gene, CDR3 protein, CDR3 DNA. A D gene is named only where the DNA matches it firmly. The size field is filled for only some rows; it gives once, few, many or a size class.

TRBJ2-4 - - TRBV4-1 CASSQEGSPQNIQYF TGCGCCAGCAGCCAAGAGGGGTCACCTCAAAACATTCAGTACTTC
TRBJ1-2 - - TRBV11-2 CASSSPRGRKDNYGYTF TGTGCCAGCAGCTCCCCCAGGGGCAGGAAGGATAACTATGGCTACACCTTC
TRBJ2-7 TRBD1 - TRBV2 CASTAGTVDYEQYF TGTGCCAGCACCGCAGGGACAGTTGACTACGAGCAGTACTTC
TRBJ2-5 - - TRBV5-6 CASSIGTRETQYF TGTGCCAGCAGCATCGGGACTCGGGAGACCCAGTACTTC
TRBJ2-7 - - TRBV5-4 CASSLQGPAQEQYF TGTGCCAGCAGCTTACAGGGCCCCGCCCAGGAGCAGTACTTC
TRBJ1-1 - - TRBV18 CASSPTGIEAFF TGTGCCAGCTCACCTACAGGGATTGAAGCTTTCTTT
TRBJ2-5 - - TRBV7-2 CASALTLGETQYF TGTGCCAGCGCCCTGACTCTTGGGGAGACCCAGTACTTC
TRBJ2-3 TRBD2 - TRBV3-1/TRBV3-2 CASSQLLAGLGTDTQYF TGTGCCAGCAGCCAACTGTTAGCGGGGTTAGGCACAGATACGCAGTATTTT
TRBJ2-3 TRBD2 - TRBV5-1 CASSLVGFVAGAPDTQYF TGCGCCAGCAGCTTGGTTGGCTTTGTAGCGGGAGCTCCAGATACGCAGTATTTT
TRBJ2-3 TRBD2 - TRBV3-1/TRBV3-2 CASSHSLGGPTGTDTQYF TGTGCCAGCAGTCATTCGTTGGGAGGGCCAACAGGCACAGATACGCAGTATTTT
TRBJ2-5 - - TRBV5-1 CASSLPGTGNVETQYF TGCGCCAGCAGCTTGCCTGGCACAGGGAATGTCGAGACCCAGTACTTC
TRBJ1-2 TRBD1 few TRBV19 CASSIPTGGGLIAGYTF TGTGCCAGTAGTATTCCGACAGGGGGCGGATTAATAGCTGGCTACACCTTC
TRBJ2-3 - - TRBV7-2 CASSYTRGTDTQYF TGTGCCAGCAGCTATACCAGGGGCACAGATACGCAGTATTTT
TRBJ2-4 TRBD1 - TRBV4-2 CASSPATGVAENIQYF TGTGCCAGCAGCCCGGCGACAGGGGTTGCGGAAAACATTCAGTACTTC
TRBJ1-2 - - TRBV5-4 CASSLDSSGGYTF TGTGCCAGCAGCTTGGACAGCTCGGGTGGCTACACCTTC
TRBJ2-3 - - TRBV21-1 CASKAGGRFSTDTQYF TGTGCCAGCAAGGCGGGGGGCCGATTTAGCACAGATACGCAGTATTTT
TRBJ1-3 - - TRBV18 CASSWDTSSGNTIYF TGTGCCAGCTCATGGGACACGAGCTCTGGAAACACCATATATTTT
TRBJ2-1 TRBD2 - TRBV4-1 CASSQIDLGLAGGNEQFF TGCGCCAGCAGCCAAATAGACCTTGGACTAGCGGGGGGCAATGAGCAGTTCTTC
TRBJ2-2 - - TRBV7-2 CASSLRGAGSGELFF TGTGCCAGCAGCCTTAGGGGGGCCGGATCGGGGGAGCTGTTTTTT
TRBJ1-2 - - TRBV12-3/TRBV12-4 CASSLETYGGITF TGTGCCAGCAGTTTAGAGACTTACGGGGGCATAACCTTC
TRBJ2-3 TRBD2 once TRBV10-1 CASTEGLAGGVDADTQYF TGCGCCAGCACCGAGGGGCTAGCGGGAGGGGTCGACGCAGATACGCAGTATTTT
TRBJ1-1 - - TRBV18 CASSPQDRNTEAFF TGTGCCAGCTCACCACAGGACAGGAACACTGAAGCTTTCTTT